A single sample gave rise to the 26 T cell receptor beta chains below, sequenced in a study of T cell responses to AZD1222 COVID-19 vaccine. TCRdb keeps only in-frame clones here, not all; method: immunoSEQ multiplex PCR. The table shows about 110,000 clones, with about 90% occurring only once. The specimen was peripheral blood, collected on day 0 of AZD1222 vaccination. The origin of the receptors is an adult in good health.

The CDR3 sequence is CASSAPGRAGANVLTF. In DNA form, the CDR3 reads TGTGCCAGCAGTGCCCCCGGGAGGGCTGGGGCCAACGTCCTGACTTTC. The V call is TRBV2, the J call TRBJ2-6, with 8 bases aligning to TRBD2. The CDR3 runs 16 residues. Germline loops: CDR1 SNHLY, CDR2 FYNNEI. V lost 4 bases, J lost 2 bases, and 4 bases stayed unmatched.

This chain joins TRBV19 and TRBJ2-7, with D perhaps matching TRBD1 (6 bases). The CDR3 length is 14 residues. Germline CDR1 is LNHDA and CDR2 is SQIVND (reference sequence). V was shortened by 4 bases and J by 2 bases, with 12 bases between the two germline ends. CDR3 residues: CASSSIQGTYEQYF. In DNA, the CDR3 is TGTGCCAGTAGTAGTATACAGGGAACCTACGAGCAGTACTTC.

The V gene is TRBV7-9, the J gene TRBJ1-1; weak D call: TRBD1 (5 bases). Per germline, CDR1 SEHNR and CDR2 FQNEAQ (reference sequence). The CDR3 contains 13 residues. V was pared by 5 bases and J by 5 bases, with 12 bases between. Here the CDR3 reads CASSPGGGTEAFF. CDR3 in DNA: TGTGCCAGCAGCCCCGGGGGGGGGACTGAAGCTTTCTTT.

CDR3 loop: CASSHERGYTF. As DNA, the CDR3 is TGTGCCAGCAGCCATGAGAGGGGCTACACCTTC. The chain has TRBV6-2 or TRBV6-3 and TRBJ1-2; no firm D call. Germline V CDR1 and CDR2: MNHEY, SVGEGT. The CDR3 has 11 residues. Trimming cost V 6 bases and J 8 bases, with 10 bases left between them.

This chain uses TRBV12-3 or TRBV12-4 with TRBJ2-5; possibly TRBD2 for D (5 bases). Trimming pared 2 bases from V and 5 bases from J, leaving 6 bases between. This CDR3 has 12 residues. In DNA form, the CDR3 reads TGTGCCAGCAGTTTATGGAGGGAGACCCAGTACTTC. Translation: CASSLWRETQYF.

The chain is built from TRBV10-3 and TRBJ1-1; D may be TRBD1 (5 bases). This CDR3 is 15 amino acids long. With 0 bases removed from V and 3 bases from J, the gap between germline ends came to 11 bases. The germline V gene encodes CDR1 ENHRY and CDR2 SYGVKD. This CDR3 is CAISESGEGYTEAFF. CDR3 nucleotides: TGTGCCATCAGTGAGTCGGGGGAGGGTTACACTGAAGCTTTCTTT.

The V gene is TRBV6-5, the J gene TRBJ2-1, with 11 bases matching TRBD2. After removal of 7 bases from V and 1 base from J, the junction contained 3 bases not matched to a gene. The CDR3 is 15 residues long. CDR1 is MNHEY and CDR2 is SVGAGI in the germline V gene. The CDR3 sequence: CASNPSGRSYNEQFF. CDR3 nucleotide sequence: TGTGCCAGCAACCCTAGCGGGAGGTCCTACAATGAGCAGTTCTTC.

V usage is TRBV19 and J usage is TRBJ2-7; the D is unclear. The V gene lost 3 bases and the J gene lost 5 bases, with 17 bases spanning the gap. The CDR3 is 15 residues long. Germline CDR1 and CDR2: LNHDA and SQIVND (reference sequence). In nucleotides, the CDR3 is TGTGCCAGTAGTATTGGGATATGGGGTGGCGACGAGCAGTACTTC. Amino acids: CASSIGIWGGDEQYF. The full variable domain, completed using reference TRBV19 and TRBJ2-7, is DGGITQSPKYLFRKEGQNVTLSCEQNLNHDAMYWYRQDPGQGLRLIYYSQIVNDFQKGDIAEGYSVSREKKESFPLTVTSAQKNPTAFYLCASSIGIWGGDEQYFGPGTRLTVT.

This rearrangement joins TRBV10-2 to TRBJ1-2, with TRBD1 identical over 9 bases. V dropped 4 bases and J dropped 7; count of bases not matched to a gene: 1. This CDR3 has 12 residues. Germline V gives CDR1 WSHSY, CDR2 SAAADI. The CDR3: CASSADRGGYTF. The CDR3 nucleotides read TGCGCCAGCAGTGCGGACAGGGGTGGCTACACCTTC.

V usage is TRBV30 and J usage is TRBJ2-7, with a weak D call TRBD2 (5 bases). The germline V and J ends were trimmed by 4 bases and 0 bases, with 13 bases remaining between them. Germline assignment: CDR1 GTSNPN and CDR2 SVGIG (reference sequence). This CDR3 contains 14 residues. This CDR3 reads CAWNHGVLSYEQYF. Written as DNA, the CDR3 is TGTGCCTGGAACCACGGGGTCCTCTCCTACGAGCAGTACTTC.

The chain couples TRBV9 to TRBJ2-5; 11 bases are shared with TRBD2. This CDR3 spans 16 amino acids. The V and J ends lost 3 bases and 1 base, in that order; junction bases with no gene match: 5. Germline V gene sequence: CDR1 SGDLS, CDR2 YYNGEE. CDR3 sequence: CASSARGTSGQETQYF. In DNA, the CDR3 is TGTGCCAGCAGCGCGAGAGGGACTAGCGGCCAAGAGACCCAGTACTTC.

The chain uses TRBV7-8 and TRBJ1-2; 10 bases match TRBD1. Per germline, CDR1 SGHVS and CDR2 FQNEAQ. V was clipped by 2 bases and J by 5 bases; unmatched bases: 5. The CDR3 runs to 15 residues. For the CDR3, the DNA is TGTGCCAGCAGCTTAATTGGACAGGGGGGATATGGCTACACCTTC. It codes for CASSLIGQGGYGYTF.

This clone has just a few counts. The genes are TRBV27 and TRBJ1-2, with 8 bases identical to TRBD1. CDR1 is MNHEY, CDR2 SMNVEV, per germline (reference sequence). This CDR3 comprises 14 residues. J lost 5 bases, V lost 10 bases, and 12 bases had no gene match. The CDR3 DNA sequence: TGTGCCACCCGGGCAGGGGGCCTCCATTATGGCTACACCTTC. It specifies CATRAGGLHYGYTF.

This chain links TRBV11-2 with TRBJ1-2, with 10 bases that match TRBD1. V trimming: 5 bases; J trimming: 9 bases; junction bases outside the gene matches: 12. Germline lookup yields CDR1 SGHAT and CDR2 FQNNGV. CDR3 length equals 15 residues. Written as DNA, the CDR3 is TGTGCCAGCAGCGATCGACCGGGACAGGGGAATCGCTACACCTTC. Its translation: CASSDRPGQGNRYTF.

V is TRBV7-3 and J is TRBJ2-3; perhaps TRBD1 as D (5 bases). The CDR3 is 15 residues long. The V end was cut by 7 bases, the J end by 5 bases, with 19 bases between. Germline loops: CDR1 SGHTA, CDR2 FQGTGA. CDR3 sequence reads: CASILGAPPGDTQYF. CDR3 in DNA: TGTGCCAGCATCCTAGGGGCGCCCCCCGGAGATACGCAGTATTTT.

The chain joins TRBV7-8 to TRBJ1-5, with D unresolved. In germline, CDR1 is SGHVS, CDR2 FQNEAQ. This CDR3 has 13 residues. The V and J ends lost 5 bases and 6 bases respectively, with 11 bases between them. CDR3 DNA sequence: TGTGCCAGCAGCCGGCAGCTGCTTCAGCCCCAGCATTTT. Protein: CASSRQLLQPQHF.

V is TRBV11-3 and J is TRBJ2-1; no clear D. The CDR3 runs to 16 residues. The germline CDR1 and CDR2 sequences are SGHNT and YENEEA. Between the trimmed V and J ends, which lost 5 bases and 5 bases, there was a span of 19 bases. CDR3 amino acids: CASSPATSPRDNEQFF. For the CDR3, the DNA is TGTGCCAGCAGCCCGGCAACGTCCCCGCGCGACAATGAGCAGTTCTTC.

The chain employs TRBV7-8 and TRBJ2-1; TRBD2 aligns across 10 bases. The CDR3 contains 16 residues. Germline-derived CDR1 and CDR2 are SGHVS and FQNEAQ. V trimming: 2 bases; J trimming: 8 bases; junction bases outside the gene matches: 9. The CDR3, as DNA: TGTGCCAGCAGCTTACTAGCGGGAGATTCTATTCATGAGCAGTTCTTC. It yields the protein CASSLLAGDSIHEQFF.

This clone was seen only once. The CDR3 DNA reads as TGTGCCAGCCGGGAGGGGGGGACTGAAGCTTTCTTT. As protein: CASREGGTEAFF. The chain carries TRBV11-2 and TRBJ1-1; D is perhaps TRBD1 (6 bases). The germline V gene has CDR1 SGHAT and CDR2 FQNNGV. The CDR3 has 12 amino acids. V lost 8 bases and J lost 5, with 12 bases in between. Full variable domain (missing parts from reference TRBV11-2 and TRBJ1-1): EAGVAQSPRYKIIEKRQSVAFWCNPISGHATLYWYQQILGQGPKLLIQFQNNGVVDDSQLPKDRFSAERLKGVDSTLKIQPAKLEDSAVYLCASREGGTEAFFGQGTRLTVV.

The chain joins TRBV5-4 to TRBJ2-5; 15 bases are shared with TRBD2. The V gene end was trimmed by 3 bases and the J gene end by 5 bases; junction bases not matched to a gene: 5. The germline gives CDR1 SGHNT, CDR2 YYREEE (reference sequence). This CDR3 has 16 amino acids. This CDR3 reads CASSSGTSGRRETQYF. The CDR3 coding sequence is TGTGCCAGCAGCTCCGGGACTAGCGGGAGGAGGGAGACCCAGTACTTC.

This rearrangement joins TRBV5-1 to TRBJ2-3; 7 nucleotides match TRBD2. V gave up 0 bases and J gave up 4 bases; unmatched junction bases: 5. This CDR3 spans 15 amino acids. Germline V gene data show CDR1 as SGHRS and CDR2 as YFSETQ. The CDR3 DNA reads TGCGCCAGCAGCTTGGTGGGGGAGGGTCCAGATACGCAGTATTTT. Encoded protein: CASSLVGEGPDTQYF.

The chain couples TRBV2 to TRBJ2-5; TRBD2 aligns across 10 bases. CDR3 size: 16 residues. V dropped 0 bases and J dropped 5; count of bases not matched to a gene: 6. Germline values: CDR1 SNHLY, CDR2 FYNNEI. This CDR3 reads CASSEASGRIGETQYF. The CDR3 DNA sequence: TGTGCCAGCAGTGAAGCTAGCGGGAGGATTGGGGAGACCCAGTACTTC.

V gene TRBV9 combines with J gene TRBJ2-3, with 9 bases matching TRBD2. V lost 1 base and J lost 0; bases outside the gene matches: 6. CDR3 length: 17 amino acids. Germline V gene sequence: CDR1 SGDLS, CDR2 YYNGEE. The CDR3 protein is CASSVNPTSGSTDTQYF. In DNA, the CDR3 is TGTGCCAGCAGCGTAAATCCGACTAGCGGTAGCACAGATACGCAGTATTTT.

DNA for the CDR3: TGTGCCAGCAGCTTGACTACCGGGACCGGGGAGCTGTTTTTT. Translation: CASSLTTGTGELFF. V is TRBV5-6 and J is TRBJ2-2; the D is unclear. V dropped 1 base and J dropped 5 bases, with 9 bases sitting between them. Germline values: CDR1 SGHDT, CDR2 YYEEEE. The CDR3 length is 14 residues. Full variable domain (missing parts from reference TRBV5-6 and TRBJ2-2): DAGVTQSPTHLIKTRGQQVTLRCSPKSGHDTVSWYQQALGQGPQFIFQYYEEEERQRGNFPDRFSGHQFPNYSSELNVNALLLGDSALYLCASSLTTGTGELFFGEGSRLTVL.

The CDR3 loop is CANPPGGGRNTIYF. The CDR3 DNA is TGTGCCAACCCTCCGGGGGGCGGACGAAACACCATATATTTT. The V and J genes are TRBV7-2 and TRBJ1-3, with D possibly TRBD1 on 6 matching bases. CDR3 length: 14 residues. The ends were cut back, 10 bases at V and 5 bases at J, with 18 bases in the middle. Germline V lookup: CDR1 SGHTA, CDR2 FQGNSA.

In its sample, this clone was seen once. This chain links TRBV7-2 with TRBJ2-7; D remains unclear. This CDR3 is 12 amino acids long. The V end lost 3 bases, the J end lost 5 bases, and 8 bases lay between the germline ends. CDR1 SGHTA and CDR2 FQGNSA come from the germline V gene. The CDR3 region has the DNA TGTGCCAGCAGCTTTAGTGGCGACGAGCAGTACTTC. Encoded protein: CASSFSGDEQYF.